This record concerns one T cell receptor beta chain sequence. Its antigen is currently not known. No much larger clone exists at a distance of one base, and base qualities are not known. Participants in the prospective study were aged roughly 18 to 100 years, lived in over 20 United States geographic areas, and enrolled through a virtual design. To assign participants to cohorts, the prospective study relied on clinical history that participants themselves reported in a screening survey and a study questionnaire. Each participant in the prospective study had whole blood, serum and a nasopharyngeal or oropharyngeal swab collected by mobile phlebotomists. Participants in the prospective study had the option to provide additional blood draws and questionnaires over an approximately 2-month period. Prospective study blood samples were shipped either frozen or at room temperature before DNA extraction.

The immunoSEQ Assay, a bias-controlled multiplex PCR, was used to amplify TCRbeta CDR3 regions from genomic DNA. As for how the authors treated the data: The number of nucleated cells in each sample was estimated by amplification of reference gene primers within the assay. Sequence reads were collapsed and filtered to measure the absolute abundance of every unique TCRbeta CDR3 rearrangement. For each sample, productive Simpson clonality was calculated as the square root of Simpson's diversity index over productive rearrangements. What TCRdb holds here is the immuneACCESS table cut down to in-frame rearrangements. Part of the clones is not present; checked against another copy, under half of the missing clones reflect an unresolved V gene, and the others are unexplained. The DNA was the basis for D and trimming; V, J and clone size are from that table. This sample has roughly 250,000 clones in its table, and roughly 88% of those were observed once. The ten largest clones capture approximately 2.5% of the sample.

The data stem from a study of blood T cell repertoires in COVID-19 (dated by TCRdb to 2018 to 2021). Background on the whole study: Samples from collaborators originated in the United States, Italy and Spain and spanned both the acute and convalescent phases of COVID-19. The prospective study material was composed of cDNA or gDNA derived from T cells, B-cell-depleted T cells, or PBMCs. The dataset comprised deeply sampled blood TCRbeta repertoires from subjects exposed to, actively infected with, or recovered from COVID-19. A freely available public database, intended as a resource for researchers studying the immune response to SARS-CoV-2, is where the repertoires were released. Samples came from the ongoing ImmuneRACE study (first 160 participants) plus 1,254 subjects from 6 global collaborators. Nearly every sample came with metadata listing a de-identified subject ID, COVID-19 status, age in years and sex. Where available, HLA class I and class II types were obtained from metadata supplied by the sample provider rather than from assay-based typing.

Germline trimming amounts to 4 bases on V and 3 bases on J, with 6 as the count of junction bases outside the gene matches. CDR1 and CDR2 (SGHTA, FQGNSA) derive from the germline V gene. The CDR3 covers 15 residues, taking in both the cysteine and the phenylalanine. Only CDR3 DNA is held: 45 bases, read in frame from base 1. The investigation overall reported the following: The amount of clinical and demographic metadata varied by source and participant and was provided uncurated.

Rearrangement joined TRBV7-2 to TRBJ2-3; TRBD2 matches 8 bases in the middle. The clonotype was recovered from a woman aged 40 to 50 with acute COVID-19. The sequencing input was PBMCs or T cells enriched from blood (not recorded which). In nucleotide form, the sequence is TGTGCCAGCAGCTGGGGCGGGGGGCGAACAGATACGCAGTATTTT. Translation gives CASSWGGGRTDTQYF.